The 27 T cell receptor beta chains presented below share a single source sample, sequenced in a study of control samples from healthy donors and cancer patients. The repertoire was sequenced with immunoSEQ multiplex PCR; TCRdb's copy has only in-frame clones and lacks some. The sample includes approximately 84,000 clones, 91% of them seen just once. Sequenced sample: blood. The origin of the receptors is a man aged 30-40 years in good health.

This clone occurred a few times. The rearrangement uses TRBV28 and TRBJ2-3; tentative D call: TRBD2 (6 bases). The CDR3 covers 13 residues. CDR1 MDHEN and CDR2 SYDVKM come from the germline V gene. V lost 6 bases to trimming and J lost 5 bases, with 12 bases between them. CDR3 protein: CASRGRGLDTQYF. CDR3 nucleotide sequence: TGTGCCAGCAGGGGACGGGGGTTAGATACGCAGTATTTT. Supplemented by reference TRBV28 and TRBJ2-3, the full variable domain reads DVKVTQSSRYLVKRTGEKVFLECVQDMDHENMFWYRQDPGLGLRLIYFSYDVKMKEKGDIPEGYSVSREKKERFSLILESASTNQTSMYLCASRGRGLDTQYFGPGTRLTVL.

V and J are TRBV12-5 and TRBJ1-1; maybe TRBD1 (5 bases). This CDR3 is 15 amino acids long. The germline V gene encodes CDR1 LGHNT and CDR2 FRNRAP. V dropped 3 bases and J dropped 6 bases, with 17 bases sitting between them. In nucleotides, the CDR3 is TGTGCTAGTGGTTTCACGTTGGGGGGAACGGCTGAAGCTTTCTTT. Translated: CASGFTLGGTAEAFF.

V and J are TRBV18 and TRBJ2-6, with 8 bases lining up with TRBD1. Trimming cost V 6 bases and J 2 bases; bases outside gene matches: 12. Germline V gene sequence: CDR1 KGHSH, CDR2 LQKENI. The CDR3 loop spans 18 amino acids. The CDR3 spells CASSQVTGTGAGANVLTF. In DNA, the CDR3 is TGTGCCAGCTCCCAGGTAACCGGGACAGGAGCTGGGGCCAACGTCCTGACTTTC.

This chain links TRBV24-1 with TRBJ1-5, with D hard to call. This CDR3 comprises 14 residues. Deletions cut 2 bases from V and 0 bases from J, with 4 bases between. CDR1 is KGHDR, CDR2 SFDVKD, per germline. This chain's CDR3 is CATSDSNSNQPQHF. CDR3 coding DNA: TGTGCCACCAGTGATTCGAATAGCAATCAGCCCCAGCATTTT.

The chain has TRBV7-9 and TRBJ1-2; a weak D match, TRBD1 (6 bases). The CDR3 has 14 amino acids. The germline CDR1 and CDR2 sequences are SEHNR and FQNEAQ (reference sequence). V was trimmed by 4 bases and J by 4 bases, leaving 13 bases between them. CDR3 in DNA: TGTGCCAGCAGCTCGGGAGTGGGGGCCTATGGCTACACCTTC. Translation gives CASSSGVGAYGYTF.

V usage is TRBV19 and J usage is TRBJ1-2; D call uncertain. Germline-derived CDR1 and CDR2 are LNHDA and SQIVND (reference sequence). The V end was cut by 4 bases, the J end by 5 bases, with 8 bases between. The CDR3 extends over 12 amino acids. In DNA, the CDR3 is TGTGCCAGTAGTACAGCTACTTATGGCTACACCTTC. Encoded protein: CASSTATYGYTF.

V usage is TRBV19 and J usage is TRBJ1-5; no reliable D call. V dropped 1 base and J dropped 2 bases, with 12 bases sitting between them. The length of the CDR3 is 16 residues. Germline V gives CDR1 LNHDA, CDR2 SQIVND (reference sequence). The CDR3 sequence: CASSIVLSYGNQPQHF. The DNA for the CDR3 is TGTGCCAGTAGTATAGTCCTCAGTTACGGCAATCAGCCCCAGCATTTT.

V gene TRBV3-1 (or the pseudogene TRBV3-2) combines with J gene TRBJ2-3; TRBD1 agrees at 12 bases. The CDR3 contains 14 residues. Germline V gives CDR1 LGHDT, CDR2 YNNKEL (reference sequence). Trimming took 4 bases from V and 13 from J; bases not matched to a gene: 9. The CDR3: CASSPKPGTGGKYF. The CDR3 coding sequence is TGTGCCAGCAGCCCTAAGCCCGGGACAGGGGGCAAGTATTTT.

The chain combines TRBV28 with TRBJ1-6; D is undetermined. The V gene's germline CDR1 is MDHEN and CDR2 SYDVKM. V was shortened by 7 bases and J by 6 bases, with 10 bases between the two germline ends. CDR3 length: 13 residues. The CDR3 loop reads CASTPDLNSPLHF. The CDR3 nucleotides are TGTGCCAGCACCCCCGACCTTAATTCACCCCTCCACTTT.

Concerning this clone itself: Mismatch with germline at one junction end may stem from a read error. This chain uses TRBV3-1 (or the pseudogene TRBV3-2) with TRBJ2-7; D remains unclear. Germline V gene lookup returns CDR1 LGHDT and CDR2 YNNKEL (reference sequence). This CDR3 has 15 residues. In nucleotides, the CDR3 is TGTGCCAGCAGCCATCCTATAGCTGGGCGCTACGAGCAGTGCTTC. It translates to CASSHPIAGRYEQCF.

The chain joins TRBV24-1 to TRBJ2-1, with 10 bases identical to TRBD1. V shed 3 bases, J shed 7 bases, and the junction held 8 bases outside the gene matches. Germline-derived CDR1 and CDR2 are KGHDR and SFDVKD. The CDR3 consists of 16 residues. CDR3 nucleotides: TGTGCCACCAGTGATCCCGGGACAGGGGACGGTAATGAGCAGTTCTTC. Its protein is CATSDPGTGDGNEQFF.

V and J are TRBV7-3 and TRBJ2-2; weak D call: TRBD1 (6 bases). The CDR3 is 17 amino acids. Germline V lookup: CDR1 SGHTA, CDR2 FQGTGA. With 3 bases removed from V and 6 bases from J, the gap between germline ends came to 20 bases. CDR3 in DNA: TGTGCCAGCAGCTTGGCTCCCCGGGACATACTCCCCGGGGAGCTGTTTTTT. Its protein product is CASSLAPRDILPGELFF.

The chain has TRBV28 and TRBJ1-4, with D perhaps matching TRBD1 (5 bases). Per the germline V gene, CDR1 is MDHEN and CDR2 is SYDVKM. This CDR3 comprises 14 residues. V lost 3 bases, J lost 7 bases, and 12 bases lay in between. The DNA of the CDR3 is TGTGCCAGCAGTTTCTGGGGGGAGGGTGAAAAACTGTTTTTT. Its translation is CASSFWGEGEKLFF.

The genes are TRBV6-5 and TRBJ1-2; no reliable D call. This CDR3 contains 14 residues. Trimming cost V 5 bases and J 3 bases, with 13 bases left between them. Germline loops: CDR1 MNHEY, CDR2 SVGAGI. Here the CDR3 reads CASSLRAGYYGYTF. The DNA for the CDR3 is TGTGCCAGCAGTCTTCGGGCAGGCTACTATGGCTACACCTTC.

This clone has a single count. The V gene is TRBV7-2, the J gene TRBJ2-5; no clear D gene. Trimming stripped 5 bases from V and 7 bases from J, with 8 bases between. The germline CDR1 and CDR2 sequences are SGHTA and FQGNSA. This CDR3 is built from 11 residues. In nucleotides, the CDR3 is TGTGCCAGCAGCCCGGATCGGACCCAGTACTTC. Translation gives CASSPDRTQYF.

This chain joins TRBV5-5 and TRBJ2-1; TRBD2 matches at 9 bases. The CDR3 has 18 amino acids. Germline CDR1 reads SGHKS; CDR2 reads YYEKEE (reference sequence). Losses at the gene ends were 0 bases for V and 9 bases for J; bases not matched to a gene: 16. The CDR3 region is CASSLDLSGSGLWREQFF. As DNA, the CDR3 is TGTGCCAGCAGCTTGGATCTTAGCGGGAGCGGGTTATGGCGTGAGCAGTTCTTC.

J is TRBJ1-5 and V is TRBV28; D is unresolved. The CDR3 is 11 amino acids. Trimming pared 10 bases from V and 7 bases from J, leaving 11 bases between. Per the germline V gene, CDR1 is MDHEN and CDR2 is SYDVKM. The CDR3 DNA reads as TGTGCCACCTCGTCGGGACAGCCCCAGCATTTT. It codes for CATSSGQPQHF.

This chain connects TRBV3-1 (or the pseudogene TRBV3-2) to TRBJ2-3, with TRBD1 matching 7 bases. The CDR3 has 16 amino acids. CDR1 LGHDT and CDR2 YNNKEL come from the germline V gene (reference sequence). V shed 1 base and J 2 bases; nucleotides not matched to a gene: 6. The CDR3 DNA reads TGTGCCAGCAGCCAAGTAGGGGGCAAAGTCACAGATACGCAGTATTTT. As protein: CASSQVGGKVTDTQYF.

The CDR3 loop reads CASSQEEMAYGYTF. CDR3 sequence (DNA): TGTGCCAGCAGCCAAGAAGAGATGGCCTATGGCTACACCTTC. The chain uses TRBV14 and TRBJ1-2; D is unclear. Deletions cut 0 bases from V and 4 bases from J, with 9 bases between. There are 14 residues in the CDR3. From germline, CDR1 is SGHDN and CDR2 FVKESK. Complete variable domain (other parts from reference TRBV14 and TRBJ1-2): EAGVTQFPSHSVIEKGQTVTLRCDPISGHDNLYWYRRVMGKEIKFLLHFVKESKQDESGMPNNRFLAERTGGTYSTLKVQPAELEDSGVYFCASSQEEMAYGYTFGSGTRLTVV.

As to this clone: The junction departs from germline at one end; a sequencing error may be responsible. This rearrangement joins TRBV7-7 to TRBJ2-3; D possibly corresponds to TRBD2 (6 bases). Germline V gene sequence: CDR1 SSHAT, CDR2 FNYEAQ (reference sequence). This CDR3 has 15 residues. CDR3 protein: CASSLASTSTDTQYF. The DNA for the CDR3 is TGTGCTAGCAGCCTAGCGTCTACTAGCACAGATACGCAGTATTTT.

This clone was counted between two and nine times. V and J are TRBV2 and TRBJ1-5; D remains unclear. V was shortened by 5 bases and J by 2 bases, with 10 bases between the two germline ends. Germline V gene data show CDR1 as SNHLY and CDR2 as FYNNEI. This CDR3 region has 14 residues. CDR3 sequence (DNA): TGTGCCAGCAGTATTACTATAGGCAATCAGCCCCAGCATTTT. Its protein is CASSITIGNQPQHF.

The rearrangement uses TRBV11-2 and TRBJ1-1, with D tentatively TRBD1 (5 bases). Between the trimmed V and J ends, which lost 5 bases and 11 bases, there was a span of 12 bases. CDR1 and CDR2 (germline): SGHAT, FQNNGV. The CDR3 is 11 residues long. CDR3 residues: CASSQGVLAFF. The CDR3 DNA sequence: TGTGCCAGCAGCCAGGGCGTGTTGGCTTTCTTT.

The chain links TRBV21-1 to TRBJ1-4; the D call in the table, TRBD1, was not verified against the DNA. TRBV21-1 counts as a pseudogene. The length of the CDR3 is 16 residues. The CDR3 sequence is CASSKEHRAANEKLFF. CDR3 nucleotide sequence: TGTGCCAGCAGCAAGGAACACAGGGCCGCTAATGAAAAACTGTTTTTT.

This clone has only a few counts. The chain is built from TRBV10-3 and TRBJ2-7; D possibly corresponds to TRBD1 (5 bases). The CDR3 covers 13 residues. From germline, CDR1 is ENHRY and CDR2 SYGVKD. Trimming left V 0 bases short and J 4 bases short, with 7 bases between. The DNA for the CDR3 is TGTGCCATCAGTGAGTCTGCAGGGTACGAGCAGTACTTC. Translated: CAISESAGYEQYF.

The V gene is TRBV5-4, the J gene TRBJ2-3; 8 positions match TRBD2. V dropped 0 bases and J dropped 2; count of bases not matched to a gene: 5. The germline V gene has CDR1 SGHNT and CDR2 YYREEE (reference sequence). This CDR3 has 16 amino acids. The CDR3 DNA follows: TGTGCCAGCAGCTTGGATCGTAGCGGGAACACAGATACGCAGTATTTT. Protein: CASSLDRSGNTDTQYF.

The V and J genes are TRBV3-1 (or the pseudogene TRBV3-2) and TRBJ2-5, with 10 bases matching TRBD1. Germline V gives CDR1 LGHDT, CDR2 YNNKEL (reference sequence). Losses at the gene ends were 4 bases for V and 7 bases for J; bases not matched to a gene: 9. The CDR3 totals 15 residues. CDR3 in amino acids: CASSLTGGGPGTQYF. Written as DNA, the CDR3 is TGTGCCAGCAGCCTGACAGGGGGCGGCCCCGGGACCCAGTACTTC.

A single count supports this clone. The chain joins TRBV27 to TRBJ2-7; 7 bases map to TRBD1. V shed 6 bases, J shed 2 bases, and the junction held 7 bases outside the gene matches. Germline values: CDR1 MNHEY, CDR2 SMNVEV (reference sequence). This CDR3 has 14 amino acids. The CDR3 DNA sequence: TGTGCCAGCAGACGGAACAGGGGACCCTACGAGCAGTACTTC. Translation: CASRRNRGPYEQYF.